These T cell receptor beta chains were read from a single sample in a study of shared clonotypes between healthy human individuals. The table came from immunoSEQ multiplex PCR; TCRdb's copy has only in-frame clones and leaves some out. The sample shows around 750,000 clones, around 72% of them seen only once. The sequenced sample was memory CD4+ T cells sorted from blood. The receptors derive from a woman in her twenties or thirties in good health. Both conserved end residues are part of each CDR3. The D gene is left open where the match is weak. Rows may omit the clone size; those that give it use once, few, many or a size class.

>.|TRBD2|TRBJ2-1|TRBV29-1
CSLKTSGTSAGEQFF
TGCAGCTTAAAGACTAGCGGGACTTCAGCGGGTGAGCAGTTCTTC
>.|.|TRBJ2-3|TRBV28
CASNAQPLFTDTQYF
TGTGCCAGCAACGCACAGCCCCTATTTACAGATACGCAGTATTTT
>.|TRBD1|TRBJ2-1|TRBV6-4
CASSLGTGRHNEQFF
TGTGCCAGCAGCCTTGGGACAGGGCGGCACAATGAGCAGTTCTTC
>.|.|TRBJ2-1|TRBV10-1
CASSGAHLGEGGPNNEQFF
TGCGCCAGCAGTGGAGCACACCTGGGGGAAGGAGGACCAAACAATGAGCAGTTCTTC
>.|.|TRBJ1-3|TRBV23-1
CASSHNRVLTGNTIYF
TGCGCCAGCAGTCATAACAGGGTTTTGACTGGAAACACCATATATTTT
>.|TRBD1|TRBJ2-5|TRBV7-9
CASSYDRDQETQYF
TGTGCCAGCAGCTACGACAGGGACCAAGAGACCCAGTACTTC
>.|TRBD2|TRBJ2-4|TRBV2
CARSGLAGGNIQYF
TGTGCCAGGTCGGGACTAGCGGGAGGAAACATTCAGTACTTC
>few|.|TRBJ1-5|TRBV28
CASNEGGGHQPQHF
TGTGCCAGCAATGAAGGGGGAGGGCATCAGCCCCAGCATTTT
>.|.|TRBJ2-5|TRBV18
CASSWSLETQYF
TGTGCCAGCTCCTGGAGTCTAGAGACCCAGTACTTC
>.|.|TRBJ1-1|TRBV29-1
CSVEKGGRTEAFF
TGCAGCGTTGAAAAAGGGGGTAGAACTGAAGCTTTCTTT
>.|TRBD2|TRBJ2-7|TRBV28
CASSLIAGKFHEQYF
TGTGCCAGCAGTCTAATAGCGGGAAAGTTTCACGAGCAGTACTTC
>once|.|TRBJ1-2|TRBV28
CASRIDTANYGYTF
TGTGCCAGCAGGATTGACACCGCTAACTATGGCTACACCTTC